This T cell receptor beta chain was identified during a study of OX40 agonist ivuxolimab in advanced cancers. The CDR3 extends over 13 amino acids. In germline, CDR1 is WSHSY, CDR2 SAAADI. Deletions cut 6 bases from V and 2 bases from J, with 10 bases between. Clones were sequenced by immunoSEQ multiplex PCR, and TCRdb holds only the in-frame ones, with some missing. Among some 15,000 clones listed, nearly 80% were seen once. The clonotype comes from an adult with an advanced solid tumor such as melanoma, head and neck, liver or kidney cancer. This sample comprised CD4+ or CD8+ T cells sorted from blood, obtained in a trial of the OX40 agonist ivuxolimab. This sequence joins TRBV10-2 and TRBJ1-2; no firm D call. This chain's CDR3 is CASRETANYGYTF. CDR3 coding DNA: TGCGCCAGCAGGGAGACCGCCAACTATGGCTACACCTTC.